This section outlines one T cell receptor (beta chain) sequence together with its context. Additional DNA sequences in this sample encode the identical CDR3. This sample was taken from a study of T cells after somatic rescue of genetic block. Some clones are missing from TCRdb's copy, which holds only in-frame ones; the method was immunoSEQ multiplex PCR. The sample yields just over 14,000 clones, approximately 71% seen once. Trimming removed 4 bases from V and 1 base from J; junction bases left unmatched: 9. Germline V gives CDR1 SGHRS, CDR2 YFSETQ. The length of the CDR3 is 16 residues. V usage is TRBV5-1 and J usage is TRBJ2-3, with 7 bases lining up with TRBD2. The sequencing input was peripheral blood mononuclear cells (PBMCs). This sequence originates from a man between 18 and 35 years old. The CDR3 region has the DNA TGCGCCAGCAGCCCTCGGACTAGTGGGGGCACAGATACGCAGTATTTT. Its protein product is CASSPRTSGGTDTQYF.